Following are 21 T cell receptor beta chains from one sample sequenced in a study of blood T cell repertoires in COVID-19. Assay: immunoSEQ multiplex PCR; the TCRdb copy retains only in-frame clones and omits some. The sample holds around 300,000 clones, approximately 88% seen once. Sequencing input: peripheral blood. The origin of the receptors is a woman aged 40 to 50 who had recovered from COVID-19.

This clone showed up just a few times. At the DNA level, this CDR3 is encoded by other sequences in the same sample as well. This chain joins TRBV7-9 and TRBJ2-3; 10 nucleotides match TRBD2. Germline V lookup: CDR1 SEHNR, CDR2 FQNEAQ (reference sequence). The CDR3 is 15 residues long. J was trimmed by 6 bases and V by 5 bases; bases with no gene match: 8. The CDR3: CASSGSGRAVDTQYF. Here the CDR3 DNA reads TGTGCCAGCAGCGGCAGCGGGAGGGCAGTGGATACGCAGTATTTT.

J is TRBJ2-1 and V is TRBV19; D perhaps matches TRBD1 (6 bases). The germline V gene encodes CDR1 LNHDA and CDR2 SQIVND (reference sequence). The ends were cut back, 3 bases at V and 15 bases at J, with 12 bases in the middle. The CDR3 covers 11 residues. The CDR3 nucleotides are TGTGCCAGTAGTATTGGCAGGGGTTGGTTCTTC. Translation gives CASSIGRGWFF.

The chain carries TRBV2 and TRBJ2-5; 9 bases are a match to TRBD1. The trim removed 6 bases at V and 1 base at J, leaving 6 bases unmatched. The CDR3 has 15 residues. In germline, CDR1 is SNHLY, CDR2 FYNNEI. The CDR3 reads CASRRGTGLQETQYF. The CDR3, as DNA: TGTGCCAGCAGGAGGGGGACAGGGCTCCAAGAGACCCAGTACTTC.

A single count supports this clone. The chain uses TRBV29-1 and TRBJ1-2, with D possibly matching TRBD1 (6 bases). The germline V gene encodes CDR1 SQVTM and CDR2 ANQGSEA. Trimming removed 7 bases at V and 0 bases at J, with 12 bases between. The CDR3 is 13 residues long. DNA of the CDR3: TGCAGCGGGACAGAAGGGGCTAACTATGGCTACACCTTC. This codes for CSGTEGANYGYTF.

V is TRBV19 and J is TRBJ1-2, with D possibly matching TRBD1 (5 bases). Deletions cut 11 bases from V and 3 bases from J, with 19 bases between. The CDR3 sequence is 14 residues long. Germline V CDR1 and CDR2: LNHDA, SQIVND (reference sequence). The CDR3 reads CASGRGGADYGYTF. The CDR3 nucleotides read TGTGCCTCAGGAAGGGGAGGAGCGGACTATGGCTACACCTTC.

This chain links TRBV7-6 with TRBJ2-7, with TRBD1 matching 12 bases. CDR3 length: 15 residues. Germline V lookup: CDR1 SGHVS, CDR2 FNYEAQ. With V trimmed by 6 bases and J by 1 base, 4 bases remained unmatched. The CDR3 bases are TGTGCCAGCAGTAAGGGACAGGGGGCATCCTACGAGCAGTACTTC. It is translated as CASSKGQGASYEQYF.

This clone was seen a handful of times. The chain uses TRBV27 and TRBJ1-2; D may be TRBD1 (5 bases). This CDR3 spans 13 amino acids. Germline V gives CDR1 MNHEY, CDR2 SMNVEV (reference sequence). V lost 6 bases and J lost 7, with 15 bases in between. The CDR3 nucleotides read TGTGCCAGCAGAGTCTCAGGGCTCGGTGGCTACACCTTC. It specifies CASRVSGLGGYTF.

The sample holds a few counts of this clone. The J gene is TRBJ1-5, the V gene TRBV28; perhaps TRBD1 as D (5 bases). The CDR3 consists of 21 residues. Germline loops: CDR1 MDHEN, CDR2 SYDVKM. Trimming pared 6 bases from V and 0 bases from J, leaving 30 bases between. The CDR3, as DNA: TGTGCCAGCAGCCCTTATTGGGTTGTAGCAGGGTCGTCGCGTAGCAATCAGCCCCAGCATTTT. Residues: CASSPYWVVAGSSRSNQPQHF.

The CDR3 region has the DNA TGTGCCAGCAGTTTAACGCCCGGGACAGGTGGCTACGAGCAGTACTTC. It specifies CASSLTPGTGGYEQYF. J is TRBJ2-7 and V is TRBV27; 8 bases match TRBD1. V lost 2 bases and J lost 3; bases outside the gene matches: 9. The CDR3 extends over 16 amino acids. Germline CDR1 is MNHEY and CDR2 is SMNVEV (reference sequence).

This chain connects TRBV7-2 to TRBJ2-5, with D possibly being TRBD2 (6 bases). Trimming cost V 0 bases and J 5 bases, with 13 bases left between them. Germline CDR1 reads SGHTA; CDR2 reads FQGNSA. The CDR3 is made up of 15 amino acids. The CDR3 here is CASSLALAGRETQYF. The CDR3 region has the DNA TGTGCCAGCAGCTTAGCGTTGGCAGGGAGGGAGACCCAGTACTTC.

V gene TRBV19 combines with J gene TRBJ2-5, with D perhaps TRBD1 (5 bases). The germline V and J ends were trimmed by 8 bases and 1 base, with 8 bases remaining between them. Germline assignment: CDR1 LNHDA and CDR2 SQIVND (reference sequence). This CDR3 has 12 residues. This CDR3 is CASGQGQETQYF. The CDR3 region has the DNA TGTGCCAGTGGGCAGGGCCAAGAGACCCAGTACTTC.

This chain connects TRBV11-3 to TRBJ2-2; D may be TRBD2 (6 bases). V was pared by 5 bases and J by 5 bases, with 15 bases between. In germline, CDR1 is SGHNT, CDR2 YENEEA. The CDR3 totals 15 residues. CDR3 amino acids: CASSEGQGGTGELFF. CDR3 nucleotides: TGTGCCAGCAGCGAAGGGCAGGGAGGAACCGGGGAGCTGTTTTTT.

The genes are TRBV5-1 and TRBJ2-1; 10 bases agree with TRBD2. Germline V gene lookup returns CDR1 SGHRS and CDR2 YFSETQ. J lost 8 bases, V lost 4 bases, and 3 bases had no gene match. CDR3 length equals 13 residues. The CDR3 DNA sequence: TGCGCCAGCAGCCTGGGACTAGCGCATGAGCAGTTCTTC. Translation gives CASSLGLAHEQFF.

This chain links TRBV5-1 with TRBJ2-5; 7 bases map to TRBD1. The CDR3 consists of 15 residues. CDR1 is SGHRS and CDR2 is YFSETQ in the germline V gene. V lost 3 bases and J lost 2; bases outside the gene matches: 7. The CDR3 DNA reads TGCGCCAGCAGCTCCGCTACAGGGGTTCAAGAGACCCAGTACTTC. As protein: CASSSATGVQETQYF. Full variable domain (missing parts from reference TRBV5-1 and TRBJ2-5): KAGVTQTPRYLIKTRGQQVTLSCSPISGHRSVSWYQQTPGQGLQFLFEYFSETQRNKGNFPGRFSGRQFSNSRSEMNVSTLELGDSALYLCASSSATGVQETQYFGPGTRLLVL.

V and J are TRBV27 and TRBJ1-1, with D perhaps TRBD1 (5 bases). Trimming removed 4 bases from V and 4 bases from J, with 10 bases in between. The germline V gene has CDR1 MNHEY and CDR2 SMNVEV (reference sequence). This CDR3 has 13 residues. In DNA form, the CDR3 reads TGTGCCAGCAGTTCCAGGGCCCGCACTGAAGCTTTCTTT. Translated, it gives CASSSRARTEAFF.

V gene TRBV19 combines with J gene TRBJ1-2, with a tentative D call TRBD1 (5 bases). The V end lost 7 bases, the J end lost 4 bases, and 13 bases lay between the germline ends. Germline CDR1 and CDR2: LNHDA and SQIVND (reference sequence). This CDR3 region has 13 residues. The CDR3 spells CASNPEGFYGYTF. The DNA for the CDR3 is TGTGCCAGTAACCCGGAGGGGTTCTATGGCTACACCTTC.

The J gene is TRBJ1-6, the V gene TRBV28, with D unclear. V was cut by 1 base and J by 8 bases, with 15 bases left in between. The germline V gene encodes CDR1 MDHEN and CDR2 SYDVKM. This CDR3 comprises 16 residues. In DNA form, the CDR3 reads TGTGCCAGCAGTTTATTGGGCACCATGTGGGATTCACCCCTCCACTTT. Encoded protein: CASSLLGTMWDSPLHF.

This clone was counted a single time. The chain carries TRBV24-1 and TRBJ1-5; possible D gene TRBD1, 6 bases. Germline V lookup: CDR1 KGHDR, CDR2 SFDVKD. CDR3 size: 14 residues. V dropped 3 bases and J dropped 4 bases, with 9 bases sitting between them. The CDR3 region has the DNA TGTGCCACCAGTGATCTGGACAGTAATCAGCCCCAGCATTTT. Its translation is CATSDLDSNQPQHF.

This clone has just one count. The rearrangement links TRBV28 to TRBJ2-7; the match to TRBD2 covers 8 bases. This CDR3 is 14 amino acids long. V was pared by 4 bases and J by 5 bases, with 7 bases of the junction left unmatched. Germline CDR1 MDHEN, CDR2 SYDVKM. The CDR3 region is CASSSQRESDEQYF. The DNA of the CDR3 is TGTGCCAGCAGTTCCCAGCGGGAGAGCGACGAGCAGTACTTC.

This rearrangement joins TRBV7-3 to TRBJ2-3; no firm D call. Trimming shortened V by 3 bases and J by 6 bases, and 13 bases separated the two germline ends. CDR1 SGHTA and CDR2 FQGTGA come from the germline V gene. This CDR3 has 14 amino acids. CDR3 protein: CASSLFTTADTQYF. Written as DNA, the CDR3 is TGTGCCAGCAGCTTGTTCACTACGGCCGATACGCAGTATTTT.

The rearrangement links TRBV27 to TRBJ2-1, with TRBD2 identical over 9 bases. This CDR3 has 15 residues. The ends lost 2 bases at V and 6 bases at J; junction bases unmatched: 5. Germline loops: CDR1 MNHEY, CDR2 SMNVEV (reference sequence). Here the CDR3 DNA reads TGTGCCAGCAGTTTAAAGGGGACTAGCTTCAATGAGCAGTTCTTC. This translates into CASSLKGTSFNEQFF.